This T cell receptor beta chain is from a study of shared clonotypes between healthy human individuals. Every donor, a Caucasian adult, lived in Nashville, Tennessee. Assay: immunoSEQ multiplex PCR; the TCRdb copy retains only in-frame clones and omits some. The data contain fewer than 650,000 clones, over 60% of them seen just once; the ten biggest clones take up over 10%. The receptor comes from a woman between 40 and 50 years old in good health. Some clones in this sample may be carry-over from other donors' samples. The sequenced sample consisted of PBMCs.

In DNA, the CDR3 is TGTGCCTGGAGTATGGACAGGGATATGGAGACCCAGTACTTC. This translates into CAWSMDRDMETQYF. J is TRBJ2-5 and V is TRBV30; 8 bases are shared with TRBD1. CDR3 length: 14 amino acids. Germline CDR1 GTSNPN, CDR2 SVGIG (reference sequence). J was trimmed by 5 bases and V by 2 bases; bases with no gene match: 7.